This passage covers 13 T cell receptor beta chains from one sample sequenced in a study of blood T cell repertoires in COVID-19. Libraries were prepared by immunoSEQ multiplex PCR; TCRdb keeps only in-frame clonotypes and omits some of them. The repertoire holds some 240,000 clones, around 83% seen once, with less than 8.5% in the top ten. Sample: PBMCs or T cells enriched from blood (not recorded which). All receptors come from a woman between 45 and 60 years old who had been exposed to COVID-19.

The CDR3 DNA follows: TGTGCCTGGAGTACCGGGGGTTCCCTCTACGAGCAGTACTTC. It encodes CAWSTGGSLYEQYF. The chain is built from TRBV30 and TRBJ2-7, with D possibly TRBD2 on 6 matching bases. V gave up 2 bases and J gave up 3 bases, with 14 bases separating them. The CDR3 totals 14 residues. Germline assignment: CDR1 GTSNPN and CDR2 SVGIG (reference sequence).

This rearrangement joins TRBV4-3 to TRBJ1-6, with D unclear. CDR1 is LGHNA and CDR2 is YSLEER in the germline V gene. There are 16 residues in the CDR3. The V and J ends lost 0 bases and 7 bases respectively, with 13 bases between them. CDR3 DNA: TGCGCCAGCAGCCAAGAGGCGAGGCCCATCAATTCACCCCTCCACTTT. It is translated as CASSQEARPINSPLHF.

The chain is built from TRBV24-1 and TRBJ2-1; maybe TRBD2 (6 bases). The CDR3 spans 14 residues. CDR1 is KGHDR, CDR2 SFDVKD, per germline. The V gene lost 4 bases and the J gene lost 4 bases, with 10 bases spanning the gap. CDR3 sequence (DNA): TGTGCCACCAGTGACGTGGGGAGGTACAATGAGCAGTTCTTC. As protein: CATSDVGRYNEQFF.

The chain carries TRBV10-3 and TRBJ2-1; 9 nucleotides agree with TRBD1. The germline gives CDR1 ENHRY, CDR2 SYGVKD. The CDR3 consists of 15 residues. V lost 4 bases and J lost 4; bases outside the gene matches: 5. This CDR3 is CAISGTGQGYNEQFF. The DNA of the CDR3 is TGTGCCATCAGTGGTACGGGACAGGGTTACAATGAGCAGTTCTTC.

The V gene is TRBV4-3, the J gene TRBJ1-6, with D possibly being TRBD1 (6 bases). Deletions cut 2 bases from V and 8 bases from J, with 13 bases between. Germline CDR1 is LGHNA and CDR2 is YSLEER. The CDR3 consists of 15 residues. In nucleotides, the CDR3 is TGCGCCAGCAGCCAATACGCCAGGGGTTATTCACCCCTCCACTTT. Translating gives CASSQYARGYSPLHF.

CDR3 region: CATSRDRGSRAYEQYF. The CDR3 nucleotides are TGTGCCACCAGTCGGGACAGGGGGTCCCGCGCCTACGAGCAGTACTTC. V usage is TRBV15 and J usage is TRBJ2-7; TRBD1 matches 11 bases. The CDR3 loop spans 16 amino acids. V shed 6 bases, J shed 2 bases, and the junction held 9 bases outside the gene matches. The germline gives CDR1 LNHNV, CDR2 YYDKDF (reference sequence).

The chain couples TRBV2 to TRBJ1-2, with D possibly matching TRBD1 (5 bases). Trimming removed 6 bases from V and 5 bases from J, with 13 bases in between. The germline gives CDR1 SNHLY, CDR2 FYNNEI. The CDR3 runs 13 residues. The CDR3 protein is CASRVDSKYGYTF. For the CDR3, the DNA is TGTGCCAGCAGAGTCGACAGCAAGTATGGCTACACCTTC. The whole variable domain, remainder taken from reference TRBV2 and TRBJ1-2, is EPEVTQTPSHQVTQMGQEVILRCVPISNHLYFYWYRQILGQKVEFLVSFYNNEISEKSEIFDDQFSVERPDGSNFTLKIRSTKLEDSAMYFCASRVDSKYGYTFGSGTRLTVV.

The genes are TRBV5-1 and TRBJ2-5; 7 bases are shared with TRBD1. CDR1 is SGHRS and CDR2 is YFSETQ in the germline V gene. This CDR3 has 14 residues. Trimming took 6 bases from V and 2 from J; bases not matched to a gene: 7. CDR3 DNA sequence: TGCGCCAGCAACCGGGACAGCTATCAAGAGACCCAGTACTTC. It translates to CASNRDSYQETQYF. Full variable domain (remainder filled in from reference TRBV5-1 and TRBJ2-5): KAGVTQTPRYLIKTRGQQVTLSCSPISGHRSVSWYQQTPGQGLQFLFEYFSETQRNKGNFPGRFSGRQFSNSRSEMNVSTLELGDSALYLCASNRDSYQETQYFGPGTRLLVL.

In nucleotides, the CDR3 is TGCGCCAGCAGCTTGGGGGACACTCAAAACATTCAGTACTTC. Encoded protein: CASSLGDTQNIQYF. The chain is built from TRBV5-1 and TRBJ2-4; a possible D gene is TRBD1 (6 bases). The germline CDR1 and CDR2 sequences are SGHRS and YFSETQ. V lost 0 bases, J lost 5 bases, and 9 bases lay in between. This CDR3 spans 14 amino acids.

The chain is built from TRBV9 and TRBJ2-3, with D uncertain. Trimming removed 3 bases from V and 1 base from J, with 6 bases in between. The CDR3 totals 13 residues. Looked up from germline, CDR1 is SGDLS and CDR2 is YYNGEE. The CDR3 DNA reads TGTGCCAGCAGCGCATCAGGCACAGATACGCAGTATTTT. This codes for CASSASGTDTQYF.

The CDR3: CASSAGGSGEKLFF. In DNA, the CDR3 is TGTGCCAGCAGTGCTGGGGGGTCGGGAGAAAAACTGTTTTTT. J is TRBJ1-4 and V is TRBV25-1; D may be TRBD1 (5 bases). CDR3 length equals 14 residues. Per germline, CDR1 MGHDK and CDR2 SYGVNS. With 4 bases removed from V and 8 bases from J, the gap between germline ends came to 14 bases.

This rearrangement joins TRBV7-6 to TRBJ1-4; D may be TRBD1 (5 bases). The length of the CDR3 is 15 residues. Germline CDR1 is SGHVS and CDR2 is FNYEAQ. V lost 5 bases and J lost 13, with 23 bases in between. The CDR3 here is CASSPFTPGTEGLFF. Here the CDR3 DNA reads TGTGCCAGCAGCCCCTTCACCCCCGGGACTGAAGGACTGTTTTTT.

J is TRBJ1-4 and V is TRBV4-3; a possible D gene is TRBD1 (6 bases). The ends were cut back, 4 bases at V and 5 bases at J, with 17 bases in the middle. The length of the CDR3 is 16 residues. Germline V lookup: CDR1 LGHNA, CDR2 YSLEER. The CDR3 DNA is TGCGCCAGCAGCCCACGGGGGGCCTGGGGGAATGAAAAACTGTTTTTT. Translation gives CASSPRGAWGNEKLFF.